A selection of T cell receptor beta chains follows, all from one sample in a study of molecular identifiers for immune sequencing clone quantification. TCRdb processed the PCR reads anew with MiXCR; each CDR3 protein has one entry. There are about 640,000 distinct CDR3 sequences in the sample; 20% occur only once, and under 0.95% lies in the top ten. The sample taken for sequencing was naive CD8+ T cells from blood, with Jurkat cell RNA spiked in. These receptors originate from a human donor in good health. Some libraries in this study had Jurkat cell RNA spiked in. The CDR3 runs from the conserved cysteine through the conserved F or W. Fields, in order: clone size, D gene, J gene, V gene, CDR3 protein, CDR3 DNA. D genes are given only for firm matches. Clone sizes are given selectively: once, few, many, or a class where the clone is expanded.

>many|.|TRBJ1-2|TRBV3-1
CASSPPGLNYGYTF
TGTGCCAGCAGCCCCCCGGGACTTAACTATGGCTACACCTTC
>many|TRBD1|TRBJ2-5|TRBV28
CATTDRGGETQYF
TGTGCCACGACTGACAGGGGAGGAGAGACCCAGTACTTC
>.|.|TRBJ1-1|TRBV29-1
CSVAGGEDTEAFF
TGCAGCGTAGCGGGCGGCGAGGACACTGAAGCTTTCTTT
>many|.|TRBJ2-3|TRBV3-1
CASSRTEAPSTDTQYF
TGTGCCAGCAGCCGCACAGAAGCACCCAGCACAGATACGCAGTATTTT
>many|TRBD1|TRBJ2-2|TRBV29-1
CSVEFSGTGGTGELFF
TGCAGCGTTGAATTCTCCGGGACAGGGGGCACCGGGGAGCTGTTTTTT
>many|.|TRBJ2-1|TRBV7-3
CASSLLVKGGLIDEQFF
TGTGCCAGCAGCTTATTAGTTAAGGGGGGGCTGATCGATGAGCAGTTCTTC
>.|.|TRBJ2-3|TRBV27
CATISGGATDTQYF
TGTGCCACCATTTCGGGGGGCGCCACAGATACGCAGTATTTT
>many|TRBD2|TRBJ2-2|TRBV11-2
CASSLGLAGDTGELFF
TGTGCCAGCAGTTTAGGCCTAGCGGGGGACACCGGGGAGCTGTTTTTT
>few|.|TRBJ2-5|TRBV4-1
CASSQDSIEETQYF
TGCGCCAGCAGCCAAGATTCAATTGAGGAGACCCAGTACTTC
>once|.|TRBJ2-6|TRBV28
CACSFTGANVLTF
TGTGCCTGCAGTTTCACCGGGGCCAACGTCCTGACTTTC
>few|.|TRBJ2-1|TRBV18
CASSPPGFRKEVVSYNEQFF
TGTGCCAGCTCACCACCGGGGTTTAGGAAGGAGGTTGTCTCCTACAATGAGCAGTTCTTC
>many|.|TRBJ2-2|TRBV3-1
CASSQDQGVRGTGELFF
TGTGCCAGCAGCCAAGATCAAGGGGTGAGAGGGACCGGGGAGCTGTTTTTT
>.|.|TRBJ2-7|TRBV10-1
CASSEGYERYF
TGCGCCAGCAGTGAAGGCTACGAGCGGTACTTC
>many|TRBD2|TRBJ2-3|TRBV27
CASSSREGRTDTQYF
TGTGCCAGCAGCTCCCGGGAGGGAAGGACAGATACGCAGTATTTT
>many|TRBD1|TRBJ2-2|TRBV29-1
CSVEPGGRTGELFF
TGCAGCGTTGAGCCAGGGGGCAGGACCGGGGAGCTGTTTTTT
>few|TRBD2|TRBJ2-3|TRBV27
CASSSFGTTAQYF
TGTGCCAGCAGTTCTTTCGGGACTACCGCGCAGTATTTT
>many|.|TRBJ2-2|TRBV7-9
CASRSGHANTGELFF
TGTGCCAGCAGGAGCGGACACGCGAACACCGGGGAGCTGTTTTTT
>few|.|TRBJ2-7|TRBV27
CASSLWPESTSEQYF
TGTGCCAGCAGTTTATGGCCGGAGTCAACCTCCGAGCAGTACTTC
>many|.|TRBJ1-1|TRBV7-9
CASSRAIDAEAFF
TGTGCCAGCAGCCGGGCGATCGACGCCGAAGCTTTCTTT
>many|.|TRBJ2-6|TRBV27
CASSISGANVLTF
TGTGCCAGTAGTATATCTGGGGCCAACGTCCTGACTTTC
>few|.|TRBJ1-1|TRBV27
CASSPGSLPMNTEAFF
TGTGCCAGCAGTCCCGGCTCTTTGCCGATGAACACTGAAGCTTTCTTT
>.|.|TRBJ2-7|TRBV10-2
CASSGEFSYEQYF
TGCGCCAGCAGTGGTGAGTTCTCCTACGAGCAGTACTTC
>.|.|TRBJ2-2|TRBV24-1
CATSAGEEPFF
TGTGCCACCAGTGCAGGCGAGGAGCCGTTTTTT
>.|TRBD2|TRBJ2-7|TRBV5-1
CASSLRASGESYEQYF
TGCGCCAGCAGCTTAAGGGCTAGCGGAGAGAGCTACGAGCAGTACTTC
>few|.|TRBJ1-1|TRBV21-1
CASSKEGDFTEAFF
TGTGCCAGCAGCAAAGAGGGGGACTTCACTGAAGCTTTCTTT
>many|.|TRBJ2-2|TRBV12-3/TRBV12-4
CASSLVTGNTGELFF
TGTGCCAGCAGTTTAGTGACAGGGAACACCGGGGAGCTGTTTTTT
>.|TRBD2|TRBJ2-2|TRBV19
CASSIRLAESDGELFF
TGTGCCAGTAGTATAAGGCTAGCGGAGAGCGACGGGGAGCTGTTTTTT
>.|.|TRBJ2-1|TRBV29-1
CSVTQAGLEQFF
TGCAGCGTAACTCAGGCAGGGCTTGAGCAGTTCTTC
>many|.|TRBJ2-2|TRBV24-1
CATAASSTGELFF
TGTGCCACCGCAGCAAGTTCCACCGGGGAGCTGTTTTTT
>few|.|TRBJ2-7|TRBV7-2
CASSFEWGSYEQYF
TGTGCCAGCAGCTTTGAGTGGGGCTCCTACGAGCAGTACTTC
>few|.|TRBJ2-1|TRBV10-1
CASSDPGPEQFF
TGCGCCAGCAGTGACCCGGGGCCCGAGCAGTTCTTC
>.|TRBD1|TRBJ1-2|TRBV10-2
CASSAGTGIGYTF
TGCGCCAGCAGTGCGGGGACAGGAATCGGCTACACCTTC
>.|.|TRBJ1-3|TRBV4-1
CASSQVALVSSGNTIYF
TGCGCCAGCAGCCAAGTGGCTTTGGTTAGCTCTGGAAACACCATATATTTT
>few|.|TRBJ2-7|TRBV6-5
CASSQTDFSYEQYF
TGTGCCAGCAGCCAGACAGATTTCTCCTACGAGCAGTACTTC
>.|.|TRBJ2-7|TRBV6-5
CASSYGELGQAEQYF
TGTGCCAGTAGCTACGGGGAGTTGGGTCAGGCCGAGCAGTACTTC
>.|.|TRBJ1-1|TRBV9
CASSVGGAGEAFF
TGTGCCAGCAGCGTAGGTGGGGCGGGAGAAGCTTTCTTT
>.|TRBD1|TRBJ2-2|TRBV10-3
CVISPGTGLDGELLF
TGTGTCATCAGCCCCGGGACAGGGTTGGACGGGGAGCTGCTTTTT
>many|.|TRBJ1-4|TRBV9
CASTLGAMNNEKLFF
TGTGCCAGCACGCTGGGGGCCATGAATAATGAAAAACTGTTTTTT
>many|TRBD2|TRBJ2-7|TRBV4-1
CASSHRSGGTYEQYF
TGCGCCAGCAGCCACCGAAGCGGGGGGACCTACGAGCAGTACTTC
>.|.|TRBJ2-7|TRBV13
CASSSQLDYEQYF
TGTGCCAGCAGCTCCCAATTGGACTACGAGCAGTACTTC
>many|TRBD2|TRBJ2-1|TRBV29-1
CSPSPGTSGPDSYNEQFF
TGCAGCCCCTCGCCCGGGACTAGCGGGCCTGACTCCTACAATGAGCAGTTCTTC
>many|.|TRBJ2-3|TRBV9
CASSVARTDTQYF
TGTGCCAGCAGCGTAGCCCGCACAGATACGCAGTATTTT
>few|.|TRBJ2-3|TRBV9
CASSVANQLGTDTQYF
TGTGCCAGCAGCGTAGCGAACCAGCTAGGGACAGATACGCAGTATTTT
>many|.|TRBJ2-3|TRBV27
CASSLGVFGDTQYF
TGTGCCAGCAGTTTGGGTGTGTTTGGGGATACGCAGTATTTT
>few|.|TRBJ1-5|TRBV30
CAWGTVDNQPQHF
TGTGCCTGGGGGACGGTTGACAATCAGCCCCAGCATTTT
>many|TRBD1|TRBJ2-7|TRBV7-9
CASSSPDRAWEQYF
TGTGCCAGCAGCTCTCCGGACAGGGCGTGGGAGCAGTACTTC